Below are 22 T cell receptor beta chains sequenced from a single sample in a study of blood T cell repertoires in COVID-19. Libraries were prepared by immunoSEQ multiplex PCR; TCRdb keeps only in-frame clonotypes and omits some of them. The sample carries around 380,000 clones, approximately 77% recorded once. Sequencing used peripheral blood. These receptors all stem from a human donor with acute or convalescent COVID-19. The donor label of this sample is uncertain.

The gene calls are TRBV9 and TRBJ1-5, with unresolved D. CDR1 SGDLS and CDR2 YYNGEE come from the germline V gene. The CDR3 loop spans 14 amino acids. Trimming took off 3 bases at V and 6 bases at J, with 13 bases between the two ends. The CDR3, as DNA: TGTGCCAGCAGCGCGGACTGGGGAGGTCAGCCCCAGCATTTT. Its translation: CASSADWGGQPQHF.

This chain's CDR3 is CASSRRTGRFTEAFF. For the CDR3, the DNA is TGTGCCAGCAGCAGAAGGACAGGGAGGTTCACTGAAGCTTTCTTT. The V call is TRBV7-2, the J call TRBJ1-1; the match to TRBD1 covers 8 bases. This CDR3 comprises 15 residues. Germline V gene sequence: CDR1 SGHTA, CDR2 FQGNSA. V trimming: 5 bases; J trimming: 4 bases; junction bases outside the gene matches: 9.

This sequence joins TRBV10-2 and TRBJ1-6, with 7 bases fitting TRBD1. V was pared by 6 bases and J by 7 bases, with 3 bases of the junction left unmatched. Germline assignment: CDR1 WSHSY and CDR2 SAAADI. The CDR3 has 13 residues. The CDR3 protein is CASSLQGNSPLHF. The CDR3 DNA sequence: TGCGCCAGCAGCCTACAGGGGAATTCACCCCTCCACTTT.

CDR3 protein: CASSLLGLVAGVNEQFF. CDR3 nucleotides: TGTGCCAGCAGCTTGCTTGGATTGGTAGCGGGAGTTAATGAGCAGTTCTTC. The chain has TRBV5-6 and TRBJ2-1, with 9 bases lining up with TRBD2. The junction had 12 bases not matched to a gene; V was cut back by 1 base and J by 7 bases. The CDR3 extends over 17 amino acids. Germline-derived CDR1 and CDR2 are SGHDT and YYEEEE.

This clone has only one observation. The J gene is TRBJ2-1, the V gene TRBV5-8; possibly TRBD1 for D (5 bases). This CDR3 region has 16 residues. The germline gives CDR1 SGHTS, CDR2 YDEGEE. V was shortened by 4 bases and J by 0 bases, with 14 bases between the two germline ends. CDR3 in amino acids: CASSPRQPTSYNEQFF. CDR3 bases: TGTGCCAGCAGCCCAAGACAGCCTACCTCCTACAATGAGCAGTTCTTC.

V gene TRBV6-2 or TRBV6-3 combines with J gene TRBJ2-5; possible D gene TRBD2, 6 bases. Germline CDR1 is MNHEY and CDR2 is SVGEGT. V lost 2 bases to trimming and J lost 7 bases, with 26 bases between them. This CDR3 comprises 18 residues. In nucleotides, the CDR3 is TGTGCCAGCAGTTACGCCGGGGAAGCGGGTGTCTCGATTGTGACCCAGTACTTC. It codes for CASSYAGEAGVSIVTQYF.

The V call is TRBV7-9, the J call TRBJ1-3; tentatively, D is TRBD1 (5 bases). Germline loops: CDR1 SEHNR, CDR2 FQNEAQ (reference sequence). This CDR3 comprises 17 residues. Trimming removed 11 bases at V and 1 base at J, with 24 bases between. CDR3 bases: TGTGCCTTATCCCCAGGGATCCAATTAGTGTCTGGAAACACCATATATTTT. Protein: CALSPGIQLVSGNTIYF.

The rearrangement uses TRBV18 and TRBJ2-5, with D possibly TRBD2 on 6 matching bases. The CDR3 extends over 13 amino acids. Trimming took 3 bases from V and 4 from J, leaving 9 bases between them. Germline CDR1 and CDR2: KGHSH and LQKENI. CDR3 sequence reads: CASSPSGRETQYF. In DNA form, the CDR3 reads TGTGCCAGCTCACCGTCCGGGAGAGAGACCCAGTACTTC.

This chain uses TRBV6-5 with TRBJ1-2; D is possibly TRBD1 (6 bases). CDR3 length: 14 residues. The V end was cut by 5 bases, the J end by 2 bases, with 12 bases between. From germline, CDR1 is MNHEY and CDR2 SVGAGI. DNA of the CDR3: TGTGCCAGCAGTAGCTTCACAGGGAACTATGGCTACACCTTC. As protein: CASSSFTGNYGYTF.

The chain has TRBV27 and TRBJ2-7; 10 positions match TRBD1. There are 16 residues in the CDR3. The germline V gene has CDR1 MNHEY and CDR2 SMNVEV (reference sequence). Unmatched junction bases numbered 12, after V lost 4 bases and J lost 6 bases. DNA of the CDR3: TGTGCCAGCAGTTCCCACCCGGACAGGGGGAGCCTCGAGCAGTACTTC. Its translation: CASSSHPDRGSLEQYF.

The J gene is TRBJ2-1, the V gene TRBV5-6, with D hard to call. CDR1 SGHDT and CDR2 YYEEEE come from the germline V gene. V lost 2 bases to trimming and J lost 4 bases, with 13 bases between them. The CDR3 runs to 15 residues. The CDR3 DNA sequence: TGTGCCAGCAGCTTTGGCCAGCGAACATACAATGAGCAGTTCTTC. Translation gives CASSFGQRTYNEQFF.

The V and J genes are TRBV7-9 and TRBJ2-7, with D maybe TRBD1 (5 bases). Germline CDR1 reads SEHNR; CDR2 reads FQNEAQ (reference sequence). This CDR3 region has 14 residues. The ends were cut back, 1 base at V and 3 bases at J, with 10 bases in the middle. This chain's CDR3 is CASSLGDSHYEQYF. The CDR3 DNA follows: TGTGCCAGCAGCTTAGGTGACAGTCACTACGAGCAGTACTTC. The variable domain in full, with the rest retrieved from reference TRBV7-9 and TRBJ2-7, is DTGVSQNPRHKITKRGQNVTFRCDPISEHNRLYWYRQTLGQGPEFLTYFQNEAQLEKSRLLSDRFSAERPKGSFSTLEIQRTEQGDSAMYLCASSLGDSHYEQYFGPGTRLTVT.

V usage is TRBV15 and J usage is TRBJ2-1; D might be TRBD1 (5 bases). This CDR3 is 14 amino acids long. CDR1 LNHNV and CDR2 YYDKDF come from the germline V gene (reference sequence). The V and J ends lost 0 bases and 6 bases respectively, with 9 bases between them. This CDR3 reads CATSRELGANEQFF. Here the CDR3 DNA reads TGTGCCACCAGCAGAGAGCTAGGGGCCAATGAGCAGTTCTTC. Full variable domain (remainder filled in from reference TRBV15 and TRBJ2-1): DAMVIQNPRYQVTQFGKPVTLSCSQTLNHNVMYWYQQKSSQAPKLLFHYYDKDFNNEADTPDNFQSRRPNTSFCFLDIRSPGLGDTAMYLCATSRELGANEQFFGPGTRLTVL.

The rearrangement uses TRBV25-1 and TRBJ1-4; a possible D gene is TRBD1 (6 bases). The V gene lost 3 bases and the J gene lost 4 bases, with 15 bases spanning the gap. The CDR3 is 16 residues long. The germline V gene has CDR1 MGHDK and CDR2 SYGVNS. The CDR3 bases are TGTGCCAGCAGTGACTCCCTCGACAGGATTAATGAAAAACTGTTTTTT. Protein: CASSDSLDRINEKLFF.

J is TRBJ1-2 and V is TRBV6-5; tentative D call: TRBD1 (5 bases). V lost 11 bases and J 0 bases, leaving 13 bases between the germline ends. Germline V gene lookup returns CDR1 MNHEY and CDR2 SVGAGI. This CDR3 contains 13 residues. The CDR3 sequence: CACARASNYGYTF. The CDR3, as DNA: TGTGCCTGTGCCAGGGCTTCTAACTATGGCTACACCTTC.

V gene TRBV3-1 (or the pseudogene TRBV3-2) combines with J gene TRBJ2-7; 9 bases match TRBD1. J gave up 7 bases and V 4 bases, and 11 bases lay outside the gene matches. CDR1 LGHDT and CDR2 YNNKEL come from the germline V gene (reference sequence). The CDR3 consists of 15 residues. This CDR3 is CASSPFRGQGGEQYF. CDR3 sequence (DNA): TGTGCCAGCAGCCCCTTCAGGGGACAGGGTGGGGAGCAGTACTTC.

The count of this clone is one. This chain uses TRBV7-9 with TRBJ2-5; unclear D gene. CDR3 length: 13 residues. V was trimmed by 1 base and J by 2 bases, leaving 5 bases between them. The germline gives CDR1 SEHNR, CDR2 FQNEAQ (reference sequence). The CDR3 nucleotides are TGTGCCAGCAGCTTAGACAGACAAGAGACCCAGTACTTC. Its protein product is CASSLDRQETQYF.

The chain is built from TRBV28 and TRBJ2-3; 7 bases fit TRBD2. Germline loops: CDR1 MDHEN, CDR2 SYDVKM. The CDR3 runs to 17 residues. V lost 2 bases to trimming and J lost 4 bases; unmatched junction nucleotides: 12. The CDR3 DNA reads TGTGCCAGCAGTTTAGGGCTAGCGGAAACCTCGCCAGATACGCAGTATTTT. Translating gives CASSLGLAETSPDTQYF.

In its sample, this clone was seen once. The chain employs TRBV28 and TRBJ1-2; D possibly corresponds to TRBD1 (5 bases). This CDR3 region has 14 residues. Trimming pared 5 bases from V and 6 bases from J, leaving 16 bases between. Germline V gene data show CDR1 as MDHEN and CDR2 as SYDVKM. The CDR3 coding sequence is TGTGCCAGCAGTGGTCAGGGACTAGGGGATGGCTACACCTTC. It codes for CASSGQGLGDGYTF.

This clone was counted a single time. This chain links TRBV19 with TRBJ1-4; 7 bases fit TRBD1. This CDR3 region has 14 residues. The ends lost 4 bases at V and 7 bases at J; junction bases unmatched: 6. Germline V gene lookup returns CDR1 LNHDA and CDR2 SQIVND (reference sequence). This chain's CDR3 is CASSRKTGTEKLFF. DNA of the CDR3: TGTGCCAGTAGTAGGAAGACAGGGACTGAAAAACTGTTTTTT.

The chain is built from TRBV5-1 and TRBJ2-6, with D possibly matching TRBD1 (6 bases). Trimming shortened V by 5 bases and J by 6 bases, and 27 bases separated the two germline ends. The CDR3 loop spans 19 amino acids. CDR1 is SGHRS, CDR2 YFSETQ, per germline. CDR3 sequence: CASSSLGQRLLWAANVLTF. As DNA, the CDR3 is TGCGCCAGCAGTTCCCTCGGACAGCGACTTCTCTGGGCGGCCAACGTCCTGACTTTC. Full variable domain (remainder filled in from reference TRBV5-1 and TRBJ2-6): KAGVTQTPRYLIKTRGQQVTLSCSPISGHRSVSWYQQTPGQGLQFLFEYFSETQRNKGNFPGRFSGRQFSNSRSEMNVSTLELGDSALYLCASSSLGQRLLWAANVLTFGAGSRLTVL.

The chain uses TRBV3-1 (or the pseudogene TRBV3-2) and TRBJ2-5; D gene unclear. Germline loops: CDR1 LGHDT, CDR2 YNNKEL (reference sequence). V lost 3 bases, J lost 5 bases, and 4 bases lay in between. This CDR3 is 11 amino acids long. The CDR3 DNA sequence: TGTGCCAGCAGCCACTACGAGACCCAGTACTTC. As protein: CASSHYETQYF.